The sample holds a few counts of the clone carrying this T cell receptor (beta chain). Its antigen is unknown. The source of the sample is a study of response to subunit inactivated influenza vaccine. The germline V and J ends were trimmed by 6 bases and 5 bases, with 8 bases remaining between them. The CDR3 contains 11 residues. TCRdb ran MiXCR on the RT-PCR reads and lists one entry per CDR3 protein. The sample has under 550,000 distinct CDR3 sequences, 6.5% to 8% seen once. Study findings and constraints: Only a handful of new T cells, the authors suggested, are recruited with each seasonal influenza vaccination.

The sequence was collected from a man aged 50-75 years who received an inactivated influenza vaccine. The J gene is TRBJ2-7, the V gene TRBV12-3 or TRBV12-4; D unresolved. The sequencing here drew on PBMCs from blood, taken roughly 24 months after vaccination. CDR3 residues: CASSSLDEQYF. The DNA for the CDR3 is TGTGCCAGCAGCTCCCTTGACGAGCAGTACTTC.